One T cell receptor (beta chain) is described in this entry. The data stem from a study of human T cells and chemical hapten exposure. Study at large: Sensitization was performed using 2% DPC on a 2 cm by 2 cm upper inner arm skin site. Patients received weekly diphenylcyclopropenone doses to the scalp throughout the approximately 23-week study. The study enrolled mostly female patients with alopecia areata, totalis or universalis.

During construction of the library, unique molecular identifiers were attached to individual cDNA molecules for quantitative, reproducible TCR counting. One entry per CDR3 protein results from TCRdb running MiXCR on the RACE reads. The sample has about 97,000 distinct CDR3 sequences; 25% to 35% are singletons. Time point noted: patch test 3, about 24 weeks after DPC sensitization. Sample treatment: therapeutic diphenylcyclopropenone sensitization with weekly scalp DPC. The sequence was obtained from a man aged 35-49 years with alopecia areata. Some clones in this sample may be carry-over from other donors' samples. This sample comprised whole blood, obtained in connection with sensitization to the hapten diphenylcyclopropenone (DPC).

The CDR3 DNA is TGTGCCAGCAGCGTCGGGGACGTTGACTACGAGCAGTACTTC. Protein sequence: CASSVGDVDYEQYF. The chain recombines TRBV9 with TRBJ2-7; D may match TRBD1 or TRBD2 (5 bases each). The V end was cut by 2 bases, the J end by 3 bases, with 12 bases between. CDR3 size: 14 residues. From germline, CDR1 is SGDLS and CDR2 YYNGEE.